This entry describes one T cell receptor (beta chain). The antigen is undetermined. These data originate in a study of CD8 T cells in ankylosing spondylitis. Deletions cut 3 bases from V and 1 base from J, with 10 bases between. The CDR3 is 14 residues long. Study outcomes and limitations: Characteristic of ankylosing spondylitis blood, it appeared, was a TCR beta motif comprising roughly eight highly homologous variants. Reported data indicate significant enrichment of disease-linked clones within matched ankylosing spondylitis synovial fluid.

For TCR beta, libraries came from quantitative 5'-RACE with molecular barcodes. TCRdb re-derived calls from the 5' RACE reads in MiXCR, one entry per CDR3 protein. The repertoire holds some 700,000 distinct CDR3 sequences, with around 20% as singletons. This sequence was found in a male donor with ankylosing spondylitis. Sequenced: blood, either unsorted or a sorted T cell fraction (not recorded which). The chain couples TRBV12-3 or TRBV12-4 to TRBJ2-7; D unclear. The CDR3 nucleotides are TGTGCCAGCAGTTTTAGGGCAGTATCCTACGAGCAGTACTTC. It translates to CASSFRAVSYEQYF.